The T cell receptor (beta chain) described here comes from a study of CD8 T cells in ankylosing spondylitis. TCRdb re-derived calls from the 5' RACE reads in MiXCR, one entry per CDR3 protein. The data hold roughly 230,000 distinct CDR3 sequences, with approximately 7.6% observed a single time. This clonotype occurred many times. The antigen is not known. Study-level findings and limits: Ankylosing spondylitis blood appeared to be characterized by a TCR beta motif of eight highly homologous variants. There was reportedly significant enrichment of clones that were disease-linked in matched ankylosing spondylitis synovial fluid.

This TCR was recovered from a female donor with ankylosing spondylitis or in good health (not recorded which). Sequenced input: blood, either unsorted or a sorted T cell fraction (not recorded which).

The chain's CDR3 is CASSFAGLAGGETQYF. CDR3 coding DNA: TGTGCCAGCAGTTTCGCGGGACTAGCGGGAGGAGAGACCCAGTACTTC. This sequence joins TRBV6-5 and TRBJ2-5; TRBD2 agrees at 15 bases. CDR1 and CDR2 from the germline V gene are MNHEY and SVGAGI. V dropped 4 bases and J dropped 4; count of bases not matched to a gene: 4. The CDR3 loop spans 16 amino acids.